This is a list of T cell receptor beta chains from one sample in a study of siplizumab effects on memory and regulatory T cells. The table came from immunoSEQ multiplex PCR; TCRdb's copy has only in-frame clones and leaves some out. Here the sample spans fewer than 130,000 clones, over 85% being singletons. The specimen sequenced was CD4+ T cells sorted from blood. All receptors come from a human donor in good health. Each CDR3 is given with its conserved first and last residue. The D gene is left open where the match is weak.

>TRBJ2-3|TRBV4-1|TRBD2
CASSQGVVGLAGDTQYF
TGCGCCAGCAGCCAAGGCGTAGTCGGCCTAGCGGGAGATACGCAGTATTTT
>TRBJ1-2|TRBV5-4|TRBD1
CASSKEGQFYGYTF
TGTGCCAGCAGCAAGGAGGGACAGTTCTATGGCTACACCTTC
>TRBJ2-7|TRBV5-1|-
CASRTGPGAEYEQYF
TGCGCCAGCAGAACAGGACCGGGAGCGGAGTACGAGCAGTACTTC
>TRBJ2-1|TRBV5-1|-
CASSLADLPKYNEQFF
TGCGCCAGCAGCTTGGCCGACCTACCTAAATACAATGAGCAGTTCTTC
>TRBJ1-1|TRBV29-1|-
CSSQGTDTEAFF
TGCAGCTCTCAGGGGACGGACACTGAAGCTTTCTTT
>TRBJ1-2|TRBV27|-
CASSLSGSNYGYTF
TGTGCCAGCAGTTTATCGGGCAGTAACTATGGCTACACCTTC
>TRBJ2-1|TRBV14|-
CASSTDPWGNEQFF
TGTGCCAGCAGCACGGACCCCTGGGGTAATGAGCAGTTCTTC
>TRBJ2-1|TRBV5-1|TRBD2
CASSPSGTRGDNEQFF
TGCGCCAGCAGCCCTAGCGGGACTAGAGGCGATAATGAGCAGTTCTTC
>TRBJ1-2|TRBV6-1|TRBD1
CASSEAGDRARAGYTF
TGTGCCAGCAGTGAAGCAGGGGACAGGGCAAGGGCTGGCTACACCTTC
>TRBJ2-7|TRBV19|-
CASSTGTLGSYEQYF
TGTGCCAGTAGTACTGGGACACTCGGATCCTACGAGCAGTACTTC
>TRBJ1-1|TRBV29-1|-
CSVEVQAVNTEAFF
TGCAGCGTTGAAGTGCAGGCGGTAAACACTGAAGCTTTCTTT
>TRBJ2-1|TRBV18|-
CASSPGTGEQFF
TGTGCCAGCTCACCGGGGACTGGCGAGCAGTTCTTC
>TRBJ2-2|TRBV29-1|TRBD2
CSAQGRGRATGELFF
TGCAGCGCCCAGGGCCGGGGGAGGGCCACCGGGGAGCTGTTTTTT
>TRBJ2-2|TRBV5-4|-
CASSSDGGSPGELFF
TGTGCCAGCAGCTCTGACGGGGGCTCTCCGGGGGAGCTGTTTTTT
>TRBJ2-3|TRBV19|-
CASSIGGISSTDTQYF
TGTGCCAGTAGTATAGGGGGCATCTCCAGCACAGATACGCAGTATTTT
>TRBJ1-2|TRBV5-1|-
CASSSSQDGYTF
TGCGCCAGCAGCTCGAGCCAGGATGGCTACACCTTC
>TRBJ2-3|TRBV11-1|-
CASSSDLSGTDTQYF
TGTGCCAGCAGCTCTGACTTGTCAGGCACAGATACGCAGTATTTT
>TRBJ2-3|TRBV28|-
CASGPGGAGGTDTQYF
TGTGCCAGCGGACCAGGGGGGGCAGGGGGCACAGATACGCAGTATTTT
>TRBJ1-6|TRBV6-6|-
CASSRTAVHSPLHF
TGTGCCAGCAGTCGGACAGCGGTACATTCACCCCTCCACTTT
>TRBJ2-3|TRBV27|-
CASRPYRVLGDTQYF
TGTGCCAGCAGACCCTACAGGGTCTTAGGGGATACGCAGTATTTT
>TRBJ2-2|TRBV7-3|-
CASRETENTGELFF
TGTGCCAGCAGGGAGACGGAGAACACCGGGGAGCTGTTTTTT
>TRBJ2-3|TRBV11-2|TRBD1
CASSLEGQGLDTQYF
TGTGCCAGCAGCTTAGAGGGACAGGGGTTAGATACGCAGTATTTT